These 6 T cell receptor beta chains were all obtained from the same sample, sequenced in a study of CD8+ T cells in alopecia areata. Treatment: oral pan-JAK inhibitor, 5-10 mg twice daily. Once RNA had been extracted, it was reverse transcribed into cDNA to act as the sequencing template. Method: immunoSEQ multiplex PCR; TCRdb's copy keeps in-frame clones and lacks some. The sample contains under 200,000 clones, 55% to 75% of which appear only once. Sequencing used CD4+ T cells sorted from blood, obtained at week 24, from a patient treated with tofacitinib. The origin of the receptors is a human donor with alopecia areata.

The chain combines TRBV29-1 with TRBJ2-3, with D uncertain. There are 14 residues in the CDR3. The V and J ends lost 4 bases and 2 bases respectively, with 13 bases between them. Germline CDR1 and CDR2: SQVTM and ANQGSEA. The CDR3 nucleotides read TGCAGCGTTGGCCCGGGCCTAAACACAGATACGCAGTATTTT. Protein product: CSVGPGLNTDTQYF.

The chain is built from TRBV9 and TRBJ2-3; weak D call: TRBD2 (6 bases). The length of the CDR3 is 15 residues. Germline V gives CDR1 SGDLS, CDR2 YYNGEE. Trimming pared 6 bases from V and 2 bases from J, leaving 16 bases between. This CDR3 is CASMSGGAFTDTQYF. DNA of the CDR3: TGTGCCAGCATGAGCGGAGGGGCTTTCACAGATACGCAGTATTTT.

This chain connects TRBV27 to TRBJ1-2; weak D call: TRBD1 (6 bases). V shed 6 bases and J shed 3 bases, with 17 bases lying between them. Germline V CDR1 and CDR2: MNHEY, SMNVEV (reference sequence). The length of the CDR3 is 15 residues. CDR3 sequence (DNA): TGTGCCAGCAGAAAACCTCTCGGACAGTACTATGGCTACACCTTC. Its protein product is CASRKPLGQYYGYTF.

The chain couples TRBV27 to TRBJ1-2, with a weak D call TRBD1 (5 bases). Trimming pared 8 bases from V and 4 bases from J, leaving 14 bases between. Germline CDR1 MNHEY, CDR2 SMNVEV (reference sequence). This CDR3 is built from 13 residues. The CDR3 loop reads CASSGHPLYGYTF. DNA for the CDR3: TGTGCCAGCTCCGGACACCCTCTCTATGGCTACACCTTC.

V usage is TRBV7-9 and J usage is TRBJ1-6, with unresolved D. CDR3 length: 18 residues. V lost 2 bases to trimming and J lost 0 bases, with 14 bases between them. Per the germline V gene, CDR1 is SEHNR and CDR2 is FQNEAQ (reference sequence). The CDR3 protein is CASSLLSVGSSYNSPLHF. CDR3 DNA: TGTGCCAGCAGCTTACTGAGTGTGGGGAGCTCCTATAATTCACCCCTCCACTTT.

This clone was seen only a few times. V usage is TRBV6-1 and J usage is TRBJ1-2; the D gene is possibly TRBD1 (5 bases). Germline V lookup: CDR1 MNHNS, CDR2 SASEGT. The CDR3 is made up of 13 amino acids. V gave up 7 bases and J gave up 3 bases, with 12 bases separating them. This CDR3 reads CASTNRPDYGYTF. The CDR3 DNA follows: TGTGCCAGCACCAACAGGCCTGACTATGGCTACACCTTC.